The 29 T cell receptor beta chains presented below share a single source sample, sequenced in a study of T cells expressing NK-cell markers. For each CDR3 protein, TCRdb gives one entry from its re-call of the 5' RACE reads, without DNA. This repertoire includes about 460,000 distinct CDR3 sequences. The source material was blood T cells: a sorted CD56 or NKG2C T cell subset, CD4+ or CD8+ T cells, or bulk PBMC T cells (not recorded which). The receptors originated from a woman aged 50 to 60 in good health.

The chain has TRBV10-3 and TRBJ2-2; as DNA is missing, the TRBD2 call by TCRdb cannot be tested. The CDR3 has 15 amino acids. CDR1 is ENHRY, CDR2 SYGVKD, per germline. The CDR3 is CAINPSGRWTGELFF.

V usage is TRBV19 and J usage is TRBJ2-2; with no DNA, the TCRdb D assignment of TRBD2 cannot be verified. The length of the CDR3 is 13 residues. The germline gives CDR1 LNHDA, CDR2 SQIVND (reference sequence). The CDR3 loop is CASSAQRAGELFF.

The V and J genes are TRBV19 and TRBJ2-3; checking the TCRdb D call of TRBD2 is not possible without DNA. Germline V gene data show CDR1 as LNHDA and CDR2 as SQIVND (reference sequence). The CDR3 covers 16 residues. CDR3 sequence reads: CASSRRASGITDTQYF. Looking up the rest from reference TRBV19 and TRBJ2-3 gives the full variable domain: DGGITQSPKYLFRKEGQNVTLSCEQNLNHDAMYWYRQDPGQGLRLIYYSQIVNDFQKGDIAEGYSVSREKKESFPLTVTSAQKNPTAFYLCASSRRASGITDTQYFGPGTRLTVL.

This rearrangement joins TRBV10-1 to TRBJ2-2; TCRdb's assignment of TRBD2 cannot be checked, as there is no DNA. This CDR3 has 19 residues. Germline V gene lookup returns CDR1 WNHNN and CDR2 SYGVQD (reference sequence). The CDR3 reads CASSGAPSGRAVWTGELFF.

The chain has TRBV20-1 and TRBJ2-7; TCRdb's D gene call, TRBD1, goes unchecked for lack of DNA. The CDR3 consists of 13 residues. The germline gives CDR1 DFQATT, CDR2 SNEGSKA (reference sequence). The CDR3 spells CSAPGPWGYEQYF.

The genes are TRBV4-2 and TRBJ1-1; TCRdb gives TRBD1 as the D gene, but with no DNA this cannot be confirmed. CDR3 length: 14 amino acids. Per germline, CDR1 LGHNA and CDR2 YNFKEQ. The CDR3 loop is CASSQSRDDTEAFF.

CDR3 sequence: CSAEGQDLAKNIQYF. The chain carries TRBV20-1 and TRBJ2-4; checking the TCRdb D call of TRBD1 is not possible without DNA. The CDR3 totals 15 residues. Germline V lookup: CDR1 DFQATT, CDR2 SNEGSKA (reference sequence).

The rearrangement links TRBV4-1 to TRBJ2-2. In germline, CDR1 is MGHRA, CDR2 YSYEKL. The CDR3 is 15 residues long. CDR3: CASSQVRREAGELFF.

The V and J genes are TRBV11-2 and TRBJ2-7; TCRdb's D gene call, TRBD1, goes unchecked for lack of DNA. The CDR3 loop spans 14 amino acids. Germline lookup yields CDR1 SGHAT and CDR2 FQNNGV. The CDR3 sequence is CASSPGKVAYEQYF.

The chain combines TRBV5-1 with TRBJ1-1; TCRdb designates TRBD1, a call that cannot be tested without DNA. The CDR3 runs 14 residues. Germline assignment: CDR1 SGHRS and CDR2 YFSETQ. This CDR3 is CASSLLQGGVEAFF.

The genes are TRBV27 and TRBJ1-5; the D call from TCRdb, TRBD1, cannot be confirmed without DNA. The CDR3 has 15 amino acids. Germline CDR1 is MNHEY and CDR2 is SMNVEV (reference sequence). The CDR3 loop is CASSLEGQGNQPQHF.

CDR3 amino acids: CASSSYGTSYEQYF. The chain links TRBV7-2 to TRBJ2-7; TCRdb's D call of TRBD2 is untestable without DNA. This CDR3 contains 14 residues. Germline V gene sequence: CDR1 SGHTA, CDR2 FQGNSA.

The rearrangement uses TRBV28 and TRBJ1-2; the TCRdb D gene call, TRBD1, has no DNA to confirm it. There are 13 residues in the CDR3. Germline CDR1 MDHEN, CDR2 SYDVKM. The CDR3: CATRTGGNYGYTF.

This chain connects TRBV4-2 to TRBJ2-1. The CDR3 contains 14 residues. The germline V gene has CDR1 LGHNA and CDR2 YNFKEQ. The CDR3 sequence is CASSQESRDNEQFF.

This chain connects TRBV2 to TRBJ2-5; checking the TCRdb D call of TRBD1 is not possible without DNA. The CDR3 has 15 amino acids. Germline V gene lookup returns CDR1 SNHLY and CDR2 FYNNEI. CDR3: CASSQVGTNQETQYF.

The chain uses TRBV25-1 and TRBJ2-2; TCRdb gives TRBD1 as the D gene, but with no DNA this cannot be confirmed. Per the germline V gene, CDR1 is MGHDK and CDR2 is SYGVNS. CDR3 size: 16 residues. The CDR3 here is CASSELAGANTGELFF. Complete variable domain (other parts from reference TRBV25-1 and TRBJ2-2): EADIYQTPRYLVIGTGKKITLECSQTMGHDKMYWYQQDPGMELHLIHYSYGVNSTEKGDLSSESTVSRIRTEHFPLTLESARPSHTSQYLCASSELAGANTGELFFGEGSRLTVL.

The chain recombines TRBV11-2 with TRBJ2-1. The CDR3 is made up of 15 amino acids. Germline V gene sequence: CDR1 SGHAT, CDR2 FQNNGV. CDR3 amino acids: CASSLAGADYNEQFF.

The V gene is TRBV10-3, the J gene TRBJ2-7; TCRdb names TRBD1, which stays unverified in the absence of DNA. Germline values: CDR1 ENHRY, CDR2 SYGVKD. The CDR3 loop spans 13 amino acids. CDR3 sequence: CAISPGTSYEQYF.

This chain links TRBV27 with TRBJ1-1; there is no DNA to check the TCRdb D call of TRBD1. In germline, CDR1 is MNHEY, CDR2 SMNVEV (reference sequence). CDR3 size: 15 residues. CDR3 amino acids: CASSPSRVGGTEAFF.

The chain combines TRBV10-3 with TRBJ1-5; TCRdb proposes TRBD1, but this gene call is untestable without DNA. The CDR3 totals 15 residues. Germline V gives CDR1 ENHRY, CDR2 SYGVKD. The CDR3 is CAIRADRGSNQPQHF.

The J gene is TRBJ2-5, the V gene TRBV12-3 or TRBV12-4; TCRdb gives TRBD2 as the D gene, but with no DNA this cannot be confirmed. This CDR3 comprises 18 residues. The CDR3 spells CASSFRTSGSGYQETQYF.

This chain uses TRBV14 with TRBJ2-7; the D call of TRBD1 rests on TCRdb alone, since no DNA is present to check it. The CDR3 loop spans 16 amino acids. Germline V CDR1 and CDR2: SGHDN, FVKESK. The CDR3: CASSQGRGRSPYEQYF.

The rearrangement joins TRBV5-1 to TRBJ2-3; TCRdb's assignment of TRBD2 cannot be checked, as there is no DNA. Germline values: CDR1 SGHRS, CDR2 YFSETQ. The CDR3 has 16 amino acids. The CDR3 region is CASRPQAGGPSDTQYF.

V usage is TRBV4-1 and J usage is TRBJ2-5; there is no DNA to check the TCRdb D call of TRBD1. Germline V CDR1 and CDR2: MGHRA, YSYEKL. CDR3 length: 15 amino acids. The CDR3 region is CASSLDGDPTETQYF.

The chain recombines TRBV9 with TRBJ1-6; TCRdb calls TRBD1, which cannot be checked without DNA. From germline, CDR1 is SGDLS and CDR2 YYNGEE. The CDR3 is 15 amino acids. This CDR3 is CASSVGQRGDSPLHF.

The CDR3 is CASSPDPPQPVNEQFF. V gene TRBV6-2 or TRBV6-3 combines with J gene TRBJ2-1. The CDR3 totals 16 residues. Germline CDR1 reads MNHEY; CDR2 reads SVGEGT.

This chain links TRBV7-9 with TRBJ2-3; TCRdb's assignment of TRBD1 cannot be checked, as there is no DNA. Germline loops: CDR1 SEHNR, CDR2 FQNEAQ (reference sequence). This CDR3 is built from 15 residues. This chain's CDR3 is CASSLRGPGGDTQYF.

V gene TRBV28 combines with J gene TRBJ2-1; the TRBD2 assignment by TCRdb is unverifiable without DNA. The germline gives CDR1 MDHEN, CDR2 SYDVKM. CDR3 length: 16 residues. CDR3 loop: CASKLAGALSYNEQFF.

The chain employs TRBV14 and TRBJ2-7; TCRdb gives TRBD1 as the D gene, but with no DNA this cannot be confirmed. The CDR3 is made up of 15 amino acids. Germline CDR1 is SGHDN and CDR2 is FVKESK. The chain's CDR3 is CASSHRGQGAYEQYF. The entire variable domain, with the rest obtained from reference TRBV14 and TRBJ2-7, is as follows: EAGVTQFPSHSVIEKGQTVTLRCDPISGHDNLYWYRRVMGKEIKFLLHFVKESKQDESGMPNNRFLAERTGGTYSTLKVQPAELEDSGVYFCASSHRGQGAYEQYFGPGTRLTVT.